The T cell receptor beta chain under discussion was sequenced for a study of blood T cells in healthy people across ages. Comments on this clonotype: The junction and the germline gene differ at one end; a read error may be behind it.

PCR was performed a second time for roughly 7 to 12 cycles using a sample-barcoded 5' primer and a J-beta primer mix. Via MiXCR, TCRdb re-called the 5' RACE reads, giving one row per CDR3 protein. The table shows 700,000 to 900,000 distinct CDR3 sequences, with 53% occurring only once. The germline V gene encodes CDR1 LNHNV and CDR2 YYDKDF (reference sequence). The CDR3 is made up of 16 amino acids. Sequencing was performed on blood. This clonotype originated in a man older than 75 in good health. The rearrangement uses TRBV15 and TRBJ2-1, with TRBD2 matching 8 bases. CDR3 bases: TGTGCCGCCAGCAGAGTATCGGCGGGAGGCTACAATGAGCAGTTCTTC. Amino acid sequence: CAASRVSAGGYNEQFF.